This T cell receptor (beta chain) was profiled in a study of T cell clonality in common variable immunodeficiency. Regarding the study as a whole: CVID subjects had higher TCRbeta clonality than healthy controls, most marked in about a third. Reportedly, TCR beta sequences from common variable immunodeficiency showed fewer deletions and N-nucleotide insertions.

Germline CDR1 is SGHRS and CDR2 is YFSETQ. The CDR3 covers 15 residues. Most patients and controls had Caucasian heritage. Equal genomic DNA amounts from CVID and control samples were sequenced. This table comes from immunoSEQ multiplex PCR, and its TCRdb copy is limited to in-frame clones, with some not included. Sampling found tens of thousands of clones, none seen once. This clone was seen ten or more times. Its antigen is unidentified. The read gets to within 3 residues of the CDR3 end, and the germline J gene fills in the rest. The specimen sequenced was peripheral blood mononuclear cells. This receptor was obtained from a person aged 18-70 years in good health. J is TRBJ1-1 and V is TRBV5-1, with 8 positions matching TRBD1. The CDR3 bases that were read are TGCGCCAGCAGCTTGCGGACAAATGGACAGGGAGGT. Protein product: CASSLRTNGQGG. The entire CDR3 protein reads CASSLRTNGQGGAFF.